This T cell receptor beta chain was identified during a study of blood T cell repertoires in COVID-19. Whole-study context: There were acute and convalescent COVID-19 samples, and they came from the United States, Italy and Spain. PBMCs, B-cell-depleted T cells, or T cells provided the cDNA or gDNA that made up the material.

The length of the CDR3 is 13 residues. The germline CDR1 and CDR2 sequences are LGHDT and YNNKEL (reference sequence). The V and J ends lost 3 bases and 10 bases, in that order; junction bases with no gene match: 4. As processed by the authors: How many nucleated cells were present was estimated from reference gene primer amplification. Profiling relied on immunoSEQ multiplex PCR, and the TCRdb table lists in-frame clones only, not all of them. The V and J calls and the clone size are those of that table, but D and trimming were determined from the DNA. Among some 670,000 clones listed, 75% to 90% were seen once. This clone was picked up one time. The sample carries other DNA sequences with the same CDR3.

Specimen: peripheral blood. The V call is TRBV3-1 (or the pseudogene TRBV3-2), the J call TRBJ2-1; 9 bases match TRBD2. This clonotype was obtained from a woman aged 18-30 years with acute or convalescent COVID-19. The CDR3 bases are TGTGCCAGCAGCCAGGGACTAGCCGGAGAGCAGTTCTTC. Protein product: CASSQGLAGEQFF.